This T cell receptor beta chain originates from a study of shared clonotypes between healthy human individuals. General study results and limits: Large sequencing depth failed to make sorted-subset sequencing complete, rarefaction showed.

As concerns this clone: Its antigen remains unidentified. The sample holds other DNA sequences that translate to the same CDR3.

The authors distributed each subset's genomic DNA evenly over several immunoSEQ plates. Per the study methods: ImmunoSEQ yielded junction-only sequences lacking quality scores, so filtering differed. Clones were read by immunoSEQ multiplex PCR, and TCRdb kept only the in-frame ones, dropping some. V and J calls and clone size follow that table, whereas D and trimming were derived from the DNA. The sample lists some 2,500,000 clones; 85% to 95% were seen once. Trimming took 3 bases from V and 4 from J, leaving 10 bases between them. Germline CDR1 reads SNHLY; CDR2 reads FYNNEI. This CDR3 contains 14 residues. Donors were Caucasian adults residing in Nashville, Tennessee, USA.

The chain employs TRBV2 and TRBJ2-1; D might be TRBD1 or TRBD2, each matching 5 bases. The origin of this receptor is a man aged 18 to 29 in good health. Some clones in this sample may be carry-over from other donors' samples. The material sequenced was naive CD4+ T cells from PBMCs. The subset was: CD45RA+ positively selected. The CDR3 sequence: CASSDRDRYNEQFF. DNA of the CDR3: TGTGCCAGCAGTGATCGGGACCGATACAATGAGCAGTTCTTC.